The 25 T cell receptor beta chains below come from one sample, sequenced in a study of blood T cell repertoires in COVID-19. Sequencing used immunoSEQ multiplex PCR; TCRdb keeps in-frame clones, though not all of them. The repertoire holds 25,000 to 30,000 clones, with under 80% as singletons. The sequencing input was peripheral blood. The source of these receptors is an older man with acute or convalescent COVID-19.

The chain links TRBV7-8 to TRBJ2-5; D remains ambiguous. The CDR3 runs to 16 residues. V gave up 4 bases and J gave up 3 bases, with 18 bases separating them. In germline, CDR1 is SGHVS, CDR2 FQNEAQ. The CDR3: CASSSRGPGSKETQYF. CDR3 DNA: TGTGCCAGCAGCTCCCGAGGCCCGGGTTCCAAAGAGACCCAGTACTTC.

This chain joins TRBV13 and TRBJ2-1; TRBD1 agrees at 9 bases. The CDR3 is 16 amino acids. Trimming removed 5 bases from V and 2 bases from J; junction bases left unmatched: 7. CDR1 is PRHDT and CDR2 is FYEKMQ in the germline V gene (reference sequence). CDR3 coding DNA: TGTGCCAGCAGCGACCGGGACAGGGAACCCTACAATGAGCAGTTCTTC. Its protein product is CASSDRDREPYNEQFF.

This chain connects TRBV19 to TRBJ2-7; D is perhaps TRBD2 (6 bases). Germline-derived CDR1 and CDR2 are LNHDA and SQIVND (reference sequence). Trimming took 3 bases from V and 1 from J, leaving 16 bases between them. There are 16 residues in the CDR3. The DNA for the CDR3 is TGTGCCAGTAGTATGGAGGGGAGCGGGTTTTCCTACGAGCAGTACTTC. Translation gives CASSMEGSGFSYEQYF.

CDR3 amino acids: CASSLKAGGAGRSGANVLTF. CDR3 nucleotides: TGTGCCAGCAGCTTAAAAGCTGGCGGGGCAGGTCGGTCTGGGGCCAACGTCCTGACTTTC. The chain links TRBV7-8 to TRBJ2-6; tentatively, D is TRBD2 (6 bases). Trimming took 2 bases from V and 1 from J, leaving 21 bases between them. This CDR3 has 20 residues. The germline V gene has CDR1 SGHVS and CDR2 FQNEAQ.

The rearrangement joins TRBV5-1 to TRBJ2-2; TRBD1 matches 7 bases. CDR1 SGHRS and CDR2 YFSETQ come from the germline V gene. J was trimmed by 3 bases and V by 4 bases; bases with no gene match: 6. This CDR3 has 15 residues. The CDR3 coding sequence is TGCGCCAGCAGCCCAAGTACAGGGGACACCGGGGAGCTGTTTTTT. Its translation is CASSPSTGDTGELFF.

This clone was seen more than once but under ten times. This chain connects TRBV6-6 to TRBJ2-1, with TRBD1 matching over 10 bases. The length of the CDR3 is 15 residues. Germline V lookup: CDR1 MNHNY, CDR2 SVGAGI (reference sequence). The junction had 5 bases not matched to a gene; V was cut back by 4 bases and J by 5 bases. This CDR3 is CASSWQDRGHNEQFF. The DNA of the CDR3 is TGTGCCAGCAGTTGGCAAGACAGGGGGCACAATGAGCAGTTCTTC.

This chain connects TRBV3-1 (or the pseudogene TRBV3-2) to TRBJ2-5; 10 bases map to TRBD1. CDR3 length: 16 residues. Trimming took 4 bases from V and 3 from J; bases not matched to a gene: 8. CDR1 is LGHDT and CDR2 is YNNKEL in the germline V gene (reference sequence). The CDR3, as DNA: TGTGCCAGCAGCCCGGAAGGGACAGGGGAAGAAGAGACCCAGTACTTC. Its protein product is CASSPEGTGEEETQYF.

This clone has only a few counts. The genes are TRBV18 and TRBJ1-6, with D possibly TRBD1 on 5 matching bases. This CDR3 is 14 amino acids long. V gave up 2 bases and J gave up 10 bases, with 12 bases separating them. Germline assignment: CDR1 KGHSH and CDR2 LQKENI. Here the CDR3 DNA reads TGTGCCAGCTCACCAGAGGCGCGGGGCTCACCCCTCCACTTT. Translation gives CASSPEARGSPLHF.

The rearrangement links TRBV2 to TRBJ1-4, with unresolved D. The CDR3 loop spans 13 amino acids. Germline V gene sequence: CDR1 SNHLY, CDR2 FYNNEI. The V and J ends lost 0 bases and 12 bases respectively, with 11 bases between them. The CDR3 DNA sequence: TGTGCCAGCAGTGAAGCGCAAGCGGGTGAACTGTTTTTT. The encoded protein is CASSEAQAGELFF.

The chain carries TRBV6-1 and TRBJ1-3, with a weak D call TRBD1 (6 bases). CDR1 and CDR2 (germline): MNHNS, SASEGT. This CDR3 has 17 residues. V dropped 3 bases and J dropped 3 bases, with 18 bases sitting between them. CDR3 sequence: CASSERGGTTFGNTIYF. CDR3 nucleotide sequence: TGTGCCAGCAGTGAGAGAGGGGGAACGACTTTTGGAAACACCATATATTTT.

The chain joins TRBV28 to TRBJ2-5; TRBD1 might be the D (5 bases). The V gene lost 2 bases and the J gene lost 0 bases, with 10 bases spanning the gap. CDR1 MDHEN and CDR2 SYDVKM come from the germline V gene. The CDR3 is 15 residues long. CDR3 nucleotide sequence: TGTGCCAGCAGTTTAGCTCAGGGTTACCAAGAGACCCAGTACTTC. Amino acid sequence: CASSLAQGYQETQYF.

V and J are TRBV28 and TRBJ2-7, with D perhaps TRBD2 (6 bases). Between the trimmed V and J ends, which lost 3 bases and 0 bases, there was a span of 12 bases. The CDR3 is made up of 15 amino acids. Germline V gene data show CDR1 as MDHEN and CDR2 as SYDVKM. The CDR3 region has the DNA TGTGCCAGCAGTTTTCCTGCGGGGAGCTCCTACGAGCAGTACTTC. Encoded protein: CASSFPAGSSYEQYF.

The J gene is TRBJ2-7, the V gene TRBV10-3, with 11 positions matching TRBD2. With V trimmed by 4 bases and J by 4 bases, 3 bases remained unmatched. This CDR3 has 14 residues. Germline assignment: CDR1 ENHRY and CDR2 SYGVKD. CDR3 residues: CAISVSGGEYEQYF. The CDR3 DNA reads TGTGCCATCAGTGTTAGCGGGGGGGAGTACGAGCAGTACTTC.

The chain couples TRBV6-6 to TRBJ1-1, with 8 bases matching TRBD1. Unmatched junction bases numbered 4, after V lost 6 bases and J lost 7 bases. The CDR3 loop spans 12 amino acids. CDR1 is MNHNY and CDR2 is SVGAGI in the germline V gene (reference sequence). Here the CDR3 reads CASRLTGGEAFF. The CDR3 bases are TGTGCCAGCAGGTTAACAGGGGGTGAAGCTTTCTTT.

V is TRBV4-3 and J is TRBJ2-1, with 9 bases that match TRBD2. V was clipped by 4 bases and J by 4 bases; unmatched bases: 8. The CDR3 extends over 16 amino acids. CDR1 LGHNA and CDR2 YSLEER come from the germline V gene. The CDR3 spells CASSRLASGGYNEQFF. CDR3 nucleotide sequence: TGCGCCAGCAGCCGGCTGGCCAGCGGGGGGTACAATGAGCAGTTCTTC.

The genes are TRBV4-1 and TRBJ2-1, with D perhaps matching TRBD2 (6 bases). Trimming removed 0 bases at V and 1 base at J, with 10 bases between. Germline loops: CDR1 MGHRA, CDR2 YSYEKL. CDR3 length equals 16 residues. CDR3 in amino acids: CASSQDSRGSYNEQFF. CDR3 DNA: TGCGCCAGCAGCCAAGATTCGCGGGGATCCTACAATGAGCAGTTCTTC.

The chain combines TRBV11-2 with TRBJ2-2; 9 bases agree with TRBD2. CDR1 and CDR2 from the germline V gene are SGHAT and FQNNGV. The CDR3 extends over 17 amino acids. After removal of 5 bases from V and 7 bases from J, the junction contained 14 bases not matched to a gene. CDR3 DNA: TGTGCCAGCAGCCCTACCATGACTAGCGGAAGGTACGGGGAGCTGTTTTTT. Translating it yields CASSPTMTSGRYGELFF.

This clone has only a few counts. The chain joins TRBV4-3 to TRBJ1-2, with D unresolved. Germline loops: CDR1 LGHNA, CDR2 YSLEER. The CDR3 spans 14 residues. The V end lost 0 bases, the J end lost 1 base, and 6 bases lay between the germline ends. CDR3 sequence reads: CASSQDRINYGYTF. DNA for the CDR3: TGCGCCAGCAGCCAAGACAGAATTAACTATGGCTACACCTTC.

The chain is built from TRBV3-1 (or the pseudogene TRBV3-2) and TRBJ2-3, with 13 bases identical to TRBD2. Trimming cost V 1 base and J 2 bases; bases outside gene matches: 6. Germline V gene sequence: CDR1 LGHDT, CDR2 YNNKEL (reference sequence). The CDR3 is made up of 18 amino acids. CDR3 DNA sequence: TGTGCCAGCAGCCAAGGCCTCGGACTAGCGGGGGACACAGATACGCAGTATTTT. It translates to CASSQGLGLAGDTDTQYF.

This rearrangement joins TRBV29-1 to TRBJ2-1; 9 bases line up with TRBD1. Trimming took 4 bases from V and 5 from J; bases not matched to a gene: 6. This CDR3 spans 14 amino acids. CDR1 is SQVTM, CDR2 ANQGSEA, per germline. In DNA form, the CDR3 reads TGCAGCGTTGTTAGAGACAGGGGGAACAATGAGCAGTTCTTC. It translates to CSVVRDRGNNEQFF.

The rearrangement joins TRBV6-2 or TRBV6-3 to TRBJ2-1; 8 positions match TRBD1. CDR1 and CDR2 (germline): MNHEY, SVGEGT. After removal of 0 bases from V and 6 bases from J, the junction contained 4 bases not matched to a gene. The CDR3 runs to 15 residues. The chain's CDR3 is CASSYSWTGPNEQFF. The CDR3 DNA reads TGTGCCAGCAGTTACTCCTGGACAGGGCCCAATGAGCAGTTCTTC.

The chain uses TRBV15 and TRBJ1-5; tentatively, D is TRBD1 (5 bases). The CDR3 spans 13 residues. Germline assignment: CDR1 LNHNV and CDR2 YYDKDF (reference sequence). V lost 3 bases and J 11 bases, leaving 14 bases between the germline ends. In DNA, the CDR3 is TGTGCCACCAGCAGGGGGGAGGGCAGAGCCCAGCATTTT. It encodes CATSRGEGRAQHF.

The chain carries TRBV7-2 and TRBJ2-1, with D uncertain. The germline gives CDR1 SGHTA, CDR2 FQGNSA. V was cut by 7 bases and J by 2 bases, with 9 bases left in between. This CDR3 is built from 13 residues. The CDR3 region is CASILSTYNEQFF. The CDR3 DNA follows: TGTGCCAGCATCCTATCCACCTACAATGAGCAGTTCTTC.

V gene TRBV3-1 (or the pseudogene TRBV3-2) combines with J gene TRBJ1-1, with D possibly being TRBD1 (5 bases). Germline V CDR1 and CDR2: LGHDT, YNNKEL (reference sequence). CDR3 length equals 14 residues. Between the trimmed V and J ends, which lost 3 bases and 6 bases, there was a span of 14 bases. Written as DNA, the CDR3 is TGTGCCAGCAGCCACCGGGGGGTGGGGCCTGAAGCTTTCTTT. Encoded protein: CASSHRGVGPEAFF.

V gene TRBV28 combines with J gene TRBJ1-1, with TRBD1 matching 7 bases. Trimming took 5 bases from V and 4 from J; bases not matched to a gene: 7. Germline-derived CDR1 and CDR2 are MDHEN and SYDVKM. This CDR3 comprises 14 residues. This CDR3 reads CASSLTAGGTEAFF. The CDR3, as DNA: TGTGCCAGCAGTCTGACTGCAGGGGGCACTGAAGCTTTCTTT.